This entry lists 12 T cell receptor beta chains sequenced from one sample in a study of technical replicates of blood from several donors. Libraries were prepared by immunoSEQ multiplex PCR; TCRdb keeps only in-frame clonotypes and omits some of them. The top ten hold 0.36% of the sample, which has about 81,000 clones, around 95% seen once. The sample taken for sequencing was T cells isolated from PBMCs. All receptors derive from a human donor in good health.

The rearrangement links TRBV6-1 to TRBJ2-2; 15 nucleotides align to TRBD2. The V gene end was trimmed by 4 bases and the J gene end by 6 bases; junction bases not matched to a gene: 3. This CDR3 contains 16 residues. Germline CDR1 is MNHNS and CDR2 is SASEGT. Here the CDR3 DNA reads TGTGCCAGCAGTGGGACTAGCGGGAGGGCCCCCGGGGAGCTGTTTTTT. This sequence encodes CASSGTSGRAPGELFF.

The chain couples TRBV7-2 to TRBJ2-1; TRBD2 aligns across 7 bases. The length of the CDR3 is 15 residues. Germline lookup yields CDR1 SGHTA and CDR2 FQGNSA. The junction had 5 bases not matched to a gene; V was cut back by 0 bases and J by 6 bases. The CDR3 nucleotides are TGTGCCAGCAGCTTAGCGGGAGGGCCCTTCAATGAGCAGTTCTTC. Translating gives CASSLAGGPFNEQFF. Supplemented by reference TRBV7-2 and TRBJ2-1, the full variable domain reads GAGVSQSPSNKVTEKGKDVELRCDPISGHTALYWYRQSLGQGLEFLIYFQGNSAPDKSGLPSDRFSAERTGGSVSTLTIQRTQQEDSAVYLCASSLAGGPFNEQFFGPGTRLTVL.

V and J are TRBV19 and TRBJ1-5; 7 positions agree with TRBD1. V lost 5 bases to trimming and J lost 5 bases; unmatched junction nucleotides: 3. CDR3 length equals 13 residues. The V gene's germline CDR1 is LNHDA and CDR2 SQIVND (reference sequence). The CDR3 region is CASSVRGYQPQHF. CDR3 sequence (DNA): TGTGCCAGTAGTGTCAGGGGGTATCAGCCCCAGCATTTT.

The chain employs TRBV7-2 and TRBJ1-1; perhaps TRBD1 as D (6 bases). Per the germline V gene, CDR1 is SGHTA and CDR2 is FQGNSA. The CDR3 spans 15 residues. The germline V and J ends were trimmed by 4 bases and 0 bases, with 12 bases remaining between them. CDR3 amino acids: CASSYSGTLNTEAFF. The CDR3 nucleotides read TGTGCCAGCAGCTACTCCGGGACATTGAACACTGAAGCTTTCTTT.

The V gene is TRBV28, the J gene TRBJ1-3; a weak D match, TRBD1 (6 bases). The germline V gene encodes CDR1 MDHEN and CDR2 SYDVKM. V was pared by 6 bases and J by 1 base, with 10 bases between. The CDR3 has 14 amino acids. This CDR3 is CASRGGSSGNTIYF. The DNA for the CDR3 is TGTGCCAGCAGAGGGGGATCTTCTGGAAACACCATATATTTT. Drawing the rest from reference TRBV28 and TRBJ1-3, the complete variable domain is DVKVTQSSRYLVKRTGEKVFLECVQDMDHENMFWYRQDPGLGLRLIYFSYDVKMKEKGDIPEGYSVSREKKERFSLILESASTNQTSMYLCASRGGSSGNTIYFGEGSWLTVV.

This chain uses TRBV27 with TRBJ1-2; D call uncertain. Deletions cut 6 bases from V and 4 bases from J, with 12 bases between. Per the germline V gene, CDR1 is MNHEY and CDR2 is SMNVEV (reference sequence). CDR3 length: 13 residues. The CDR3 DNA reads as TGTGCCAGCAGCCAGACTGTTACCTATGGCTACACCTTC. Encoded protein: CASSQTVTYGYTF.

The J gene is TRBJ2-2, the V gene TRBV9; the match to TRBD2 covers 11 bases. After removal of 4 bases from V and 5 bases from J, the junction contained 4 bases not matched to a gene. The length of the CDR3 is 15 residues. Per germline, CDR1 SGDLS and CDR2 YYNGEE. The CDR3: CASSPRTSGTGELFF. The CDR3 coding sequence is TGTGCCAGCAGCCCACGGACTAGCGGGACCGGGGAGCTGTTTTTT.

CDR3 residues: CASSSRPPSGGNTGELFF. The CDR3 bases are TGTGCCAGCAGCTCCCGTCCCCCTAGCGGGGGGAACACCGGGGAGCTGTTTTTT. The V gene is TRBV7-2, the J gene TRBJ2-2; TRBD2 matches at 10 bases. CDR1 and CDR2 (germline): SGHTA, FQGNSA. This CDR3 region has 18 residues. Trimming at V came to 4 bases and at J to 1 base, leaving 9 bases not matched to a gene.

This chain uses TRBV2 with TRBJ2-4, with a tentative D call TRBD1 (5 bases). Germline CDR1 SNHLY, CDR2 FYNNEI. Trimming pared 10 bases from V and 1 base from J, leaving 8 bases between. This CDR3 region has 12 residues. CDR3 sequence: CATSGAKNIQYF. The CDR3 DNA reads TGTGCCACCTCAGGGGCCAAAAACATTCAGTACTTC.

V is TRBV9 and J is TRBJ2-7; D gene uncertain. This CDR3 comprises 15 residues. CDR1 is SGDLS and CDR2 is YYNGEE in the germline V gene. Deletions cut 0 bases from V and 1 base from J, with 11 bases between. The CDR3 is CASSVAVDWSYEQYF. CDR3 nucleotides: TGTGCCAGCAGCGTAGCTGTAGACTGGTCCTACGAGCAGTACTTC. The full variable domain, rest sourced from reference TRBV9 and TRBJ2-7, is DSGVTQTPKHLITATGQRVTLRCSPRSGDLSVYWYQQSLDQGLQFLIQYYNGEERAKGNILERFSAQQFPDLHSELNLSSLELGDSALYFCASSVAVDWSYEQYFGPGTRLTVT.

The chain uses TRBV28 and TRBJ1-1, with D hard to call. Deletions cut 4 bases from V and 0 bases from J, with 3 bases between. The CDR3 sequence is 12 residues long. Germline V lookup: CDR1 MDHEN, CDR2 SYDVKM. Here the CDR3 reads CASSSMNTEAFF. The CDR3 nucleotides read TGTGCCAGCAGTTCCATGAACACTGAAGCTTTCTTT.

The V call is TRBV2, the J call TRBJ1-1; 9 nucleotides match TRBD1. Germline lookup yields CDR1 SNHLY and CDR2 FYNNEI. The CDR3 has 15 amino acids. The V and J ends lost 9 bases and 5 bases, in that order; junction bases with no gene match: 13. The CDR3 DNA reads as TGTGCCAGTGGGATAACAGGGGGCGCTGGGACTGAAGCTTTCTTT. Translated: CASGITGGAGTEAFF.